The rows below give T cell receptor beta chains drawn from one sample of a study of Ad26.COV2.S vaccination and SARS-CoV-2 variants. Some clones are missing from TCRdb's copy, which holds only in-frame ones; the method was immunoSEQ multiplex PCR. This sample has more than 400,000 clones, with 90% found just once. Sequencing was performed on peripheral blood, taken in a trial of Ad26.COV2.S vaccine versus placebo. These receptors came from a person between 18 and 60 years old who received the Ad26.COV2.S COVID-19 vaccine or a placebo. The CDR3 runs from the conserved cysteine through the conserved F or W. Each record gives: V gene, D gene, J gene, clone size, CDR3 DNA, CDR3 protein. The D gene is left open where the match is weak. Clone size, where shown, is once, few, many, or a class for clones that have expanded.

TRBV19	TRBD1	TRBJ2-2	-	TGTGCCAGTAGCCTCACAGGGGGCACCGGGGAGCTGTTTTTT	CASSLTGGTGELFF
TRBV7-7	-	TRBJ2-3	-	TGTGCTAGCAGCCAAAGCGGGTTCACAGATACGCAGTATTTT	CASSQSGFTDTQYF
TRBV29-1	-	TRBJ2-4	-	TGCAGCGGCCTAGAACTAAACATTCAGTACTTC	CSGLELNIQYF
TRBV3-1/TRBV3-2	-	TRBJ2-7	once	TGTGCCAGCAGCCAGACCCTTTCGGGCTACGAGCAGTACTTC	CASSQTLSGYEQYF
TRBV4-1	TRBD2	TRBJ2-5	-	TGCGCCAGCAGCCAAGCGTGGGGACTAGGGCAAGAGACCCAGTACTTC	CASSQAWGLGQETQYF
TRBV28	-	TRBJ2-1	-	TGTGCCAGCAGTTTTCGGACATCCTACAATGAGCAGTTCTTC	CASSFRTSYNEQFF
TRBV6-2/TRBV6-3	TRBD1	TRBJ1-5	-	TGTGCCAGCAGCCAAGGACAGGTGAATCAGCCCCAGCATTTT	CASSQGQVNQPQHF
TRBV11-2	-	TRBJ1-2	-	TGTGCCAGCAGCTTCGCAGGGGAGGGAGGCTACACCTTC	CASSFAGEGGYTF
TRBV6-4	-	TRBJ2-6	once	TGTGCCTCCCAGGCCTCCGGGGCCAACGTCCTGACTTTC	CASQASGANVLTF
TRBV19	TRBD2	TRBJ2-1	-	TGTGCCAGTGGGCAAGATAGCGGGTATCTCGGTGAGCAGTTCTTC	CASGQDSGYLGEQFF
TRBV27	-	TRBJ2-2	-	TGTGCCAGCAGTTTATCGGGCCCCGGGGAGCTGTTTTTT	CASSLSGPGELFF
TRBV21-1	-	TRBJ2-7	-	TGTGCCAGCAGCAACGGCCGAGGCTACGAGCAGTACTTC	CASSNGRGYEQYF
TRBV28	-	TRBJ2-3	-	TGTGCCAGCAGCCTAGCGATTCCCCCTTCGCAGTATTTT	CASSLAIPPSQYF
TRBV6-1	-	TRBJ2-1	-	TGTGCCAGCAGTGAAGAGTCCCCCCTTGAGCAGTTCTTC	CASSEESPLEQFF
TRBV25-1	-	TRBJ2-7	-	TGTGCCAGCAGTGAATTTAAGCCCAAGGGGTACGAGCAGTACTTC	CASSEFKPKGYEQYF
TRBV10-3	TRBD1	TRBJ2-7	once	TGTGCCATCAGCCGGGACAGGGACTCCTACGAGCAGTACTTC	CAISRDRDSYEQYF
TRBV19	-	TRBJ1-1	-	TGTGCCAGTAGTATCAGGTTGAACACTGAAGCTTTCTTT	CASSIRLNTEAFF
TRBV7-3	-	TRBJ2-3	-	TGTGCCAGCAGCCCCCGCCCGACAGATACGCAGTATTTT	CASSPRPTDTQYF
TRBV14	-	TRBJ2-3	-	TGTGCCAGCAGCCCATTATCCCAGAAGGGCGCAGATACGCAGTATTTT	CASSPLSQKGADTQYF
TRBV14	TRBD2	TRBJ2-7	-	TGTGCCAGCAGCCTGGCGGGACTAGCGGGATCCTACGAGCAGTACTTC	CASSLAGLAGSYEQYF
TRBV7-2	-	TRBJ2-3	-	TGTGCCAGCAGCTCTTGGGCCACTCGCAGGCCCCCAGATACGCAGTATTTT	CASSSWATRRPPDTQYF
TRBV5-8	-	TRBJ2-6	-	TGTGCCAGCAGCTTGGCCGTGGGTTCCGGGGCCAACGTCCTGACTTTC	CASSLAVGSGANVLTF
TRBV5-1	TRBD1	TRBJ1-2	once	TGCGCCAGCAGCTTGCCGCGGGGGGAACCCGGCACAGGGGGGTATGGCTACACCTTC	CASSLPRGEPGTGGYGYTF
TRBV27	-	TRBJ2-5	-	TGTGCCAGCAGTAACACAGGGTTGGGAATACAAGAGACCCAGTACTTC	CASSNTGLGIQETQYF
TRBV7-8	-	TRBJ2-1	once	TGTGCCAGCAGCTTAGGCAGGGCGAGGAATGAGCAGTTCTTC	CASSLGRARNEQFF
TRBV28	-	TRBJ1-5	-	TGTGCCAGCAGTTTGAGGGGGGTGAGCAATCAGCCCCAGCATTTT	CASSLRGVSNQPQHF
TRBV28	-	TRBJ1-1	-	TGTGCCAGCAGGGGGGGAGGGCGGTACACTGAAGCTTTCTTT	CASRGGGRYTEAFF
TRBV6-5	-	TRBJ2-5	-	TGTGCCAGCGGTAGGGCAGGGTTTTACCAAGAGACCCAGTACTTC	CASGRAGFYQETQYF
TRBV7-9	-	TRBJ2-1	-	TGTGCCAGCAGCCCCCGGATTGTTGAGCAGTTCTTC	CASSPRIVEQFF
TRBV6-2/TRBV6-3	TRBD1	TRBJ2-1	-	TGTGCCAGCAGTCCAGACAGGGGGGGCGGTGAGCAGTTCTTC	CASSPDRGGGEQFF
TRBV6-2/TRBV6-3	TRBD1	TRBJ2-7	-	TGTGCCAGCAGTTATTTGGACAGGGGGTACGAGCAGTACTTC	CASSYLDRGYEQYF
TRBV19	-	TRBJ1-5	few	TGTGCCAGTAGTATAGATCTGGGGCAGTTCGTTTTGCGTCAGCCCCAGCATTTT	CASSIDLGQFVLRQPQHF
TRBV28	TRBD1	TRBJ2-7	-	TGTGCCAGCAGTCAGTTAGTGGGACAGGGATATGACGAGCAGTACTTC	CASSQLVGQGYDEQYF
TRBV6-6	-	TRBJ1-2	-	TGTGCCAGCAGTTACTCCAACAGGGTAACGGGTGGCTACACCTTC	CASSYSNRVTGGYTF
TRBV7-3	TRBD2	TRBJ2-3	-	TGTGCCAGCAGCTCAGGACTAGCGGGATTGACAGATACGCAGTATTTT	CASSSGLAGLTDTQYF
TRBV5-6	TRBD1	TRBJ2-5	-	TGTGCCAGCAGCCAACCGGGACAGGGATCAGAGACCCAGTACTTC	CASSQPGQGSETQYF
TRBV19	-	TRBJ2-4	-	TGTGCCAGTAGCCTAAGCGTAGGATTTGCCAAAAACATTCAGTACTTC	CASSLSVGFAKNIQYF
TRBV6-1	TRBD2	TRBJ2-1	-	TGTGCCAGCAGGGAACTCGGACTAGCGATCTCCTACAATGAGCAGTTCTTC	CASRELGLAISYNEQFF
TRBV28	TRBD1	TRBJ1-4	-	TGTGCCAGCAGCTCTCGGGACAGGGAAAAACTGTTTTTT	CASSSRDREKLFF
TRBV19	-	TRBJ2-3	-	TGTGCCAGTACACCCCCGGGGGGCACAGATACGCAGTATTTT	CASTPPGGTDTQYF
TRBV3-1/TRBV3-2	TRBD1	TRBJ2-5	-	TGTGCCAGCAGCGTGGGACAGCAAGAGACCCAGTACTTC	CASSVGQQETQYF
TRBV20-1	TRBD1	TRBJ2-2	-	TGCAGTGCTAGTGAGAGGACAGGGAGAACCGGGGAGCTGTTTTTT	CSASERTGRTGELFF
TRBV4-2	TRBD2	TRBJ2-2	-	TGTGCCAGCAAAAAAGGAGGACTAGCGGTAATCACCGGGGAGCTGTTTTTT	CASKKGGLAVITGELFF
TRBV10-3	TRBD2	TRBJ2-3	-	TGTGCCATCAGCTCGTCGGCGGGAGAAGGCTATACGCAGTATTTT	CAISSSAGEGYTQYF